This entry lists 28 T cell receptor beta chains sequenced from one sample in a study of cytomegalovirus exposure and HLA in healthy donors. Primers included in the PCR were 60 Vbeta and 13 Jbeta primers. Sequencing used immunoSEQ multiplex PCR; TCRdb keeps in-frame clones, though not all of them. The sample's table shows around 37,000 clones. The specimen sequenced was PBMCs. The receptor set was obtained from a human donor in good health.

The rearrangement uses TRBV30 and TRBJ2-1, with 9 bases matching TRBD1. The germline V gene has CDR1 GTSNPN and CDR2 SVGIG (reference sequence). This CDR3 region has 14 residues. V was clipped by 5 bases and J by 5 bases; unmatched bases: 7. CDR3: CAWGTGRADNEQFF. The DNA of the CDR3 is TGTGCCTGGGGGACAGGGCGTGCCGACAATGAGCAGTTCTTC.

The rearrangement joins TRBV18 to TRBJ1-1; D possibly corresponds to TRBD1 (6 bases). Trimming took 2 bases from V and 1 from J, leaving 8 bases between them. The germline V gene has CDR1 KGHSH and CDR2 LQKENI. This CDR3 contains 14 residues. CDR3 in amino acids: CASSPSDRNTEAFF. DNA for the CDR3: TGTGCCAGCTCACCATCGGACAGGAACACTGAAGCTTTCTTT.

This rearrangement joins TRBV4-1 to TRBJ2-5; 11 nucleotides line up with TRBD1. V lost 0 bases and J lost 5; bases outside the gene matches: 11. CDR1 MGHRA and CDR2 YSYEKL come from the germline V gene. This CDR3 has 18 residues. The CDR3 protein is CASSQEAYGQGARETQYF. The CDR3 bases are TGCGCCAGCAGCCAAGAAGCCTACGGACAGGGGGCGAGGGAGACCCAGTACTTC.

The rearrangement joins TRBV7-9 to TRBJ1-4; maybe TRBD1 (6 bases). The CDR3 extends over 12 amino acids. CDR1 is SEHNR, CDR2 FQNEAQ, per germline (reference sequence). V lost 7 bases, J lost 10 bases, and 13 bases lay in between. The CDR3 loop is CASNRDLGKLFF. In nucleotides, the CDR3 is TGTGCCAGCAACAGGGACCTGGGAAAACTGTTTTTT.

The CDR3 bases are TGTGCCAGCAGTTCACTCTCCTACGAGCAGTACTTC. Amino acids: CASSSLSYEQYF. This sequence joins TRBV2 and TRBJ2-7; D remains unclear. CDR3 length equals 12 residues. Trimming cost V 5 bases and J 0 bases, with 5 bases left between them. Germline values: CDR1 SNHLY, CDR2 FYNNEI.

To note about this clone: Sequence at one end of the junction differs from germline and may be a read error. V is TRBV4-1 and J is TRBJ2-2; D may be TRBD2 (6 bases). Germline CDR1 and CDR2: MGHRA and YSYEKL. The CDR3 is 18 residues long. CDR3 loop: CTSSQDESKGLITGELFF. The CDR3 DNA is TGCACCAGCAGCCAAGACGAGTCTAAGGGACTGATCACCGGGGAGCTGTTTTTT.

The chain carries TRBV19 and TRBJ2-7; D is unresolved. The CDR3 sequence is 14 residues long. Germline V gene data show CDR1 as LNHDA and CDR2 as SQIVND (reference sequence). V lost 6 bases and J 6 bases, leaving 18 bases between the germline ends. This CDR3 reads CASRVDSASREQYF. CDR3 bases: TGTGCCAGTAGGGTAGATAGTGCCTCCCGCGAGCAGTACTTC.

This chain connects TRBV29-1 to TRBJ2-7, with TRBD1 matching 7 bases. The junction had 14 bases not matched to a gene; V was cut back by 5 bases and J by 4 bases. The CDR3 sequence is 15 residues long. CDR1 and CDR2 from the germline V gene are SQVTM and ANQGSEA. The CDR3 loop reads CSVTQGVPGLYEQYF. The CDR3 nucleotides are TGCAGCGTTACCCAGGGGGTCCCAGGGTTATACGAGCAGTACTTC.

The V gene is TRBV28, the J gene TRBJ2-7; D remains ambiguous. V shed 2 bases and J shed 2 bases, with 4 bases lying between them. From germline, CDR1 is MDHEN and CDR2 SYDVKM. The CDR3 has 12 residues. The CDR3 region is CASSLRAYEQYF. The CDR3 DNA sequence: TGTGCCAGCAGTTTACGGGCCTACGAGCAGTACTTC.

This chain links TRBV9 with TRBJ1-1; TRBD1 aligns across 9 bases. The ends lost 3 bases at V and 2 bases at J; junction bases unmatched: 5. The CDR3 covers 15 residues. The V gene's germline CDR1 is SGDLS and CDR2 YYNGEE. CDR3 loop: CASSGGQGVNTEAFF. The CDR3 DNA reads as TGTGCCAGCAGCGGGGGACAGGGCGTCAACACTGAAGCTTTCTTT.

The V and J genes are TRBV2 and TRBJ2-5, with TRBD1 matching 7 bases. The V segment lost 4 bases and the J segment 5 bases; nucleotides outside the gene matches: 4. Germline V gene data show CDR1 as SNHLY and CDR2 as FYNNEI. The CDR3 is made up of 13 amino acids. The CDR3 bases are TGTGCCAGCAGTGGACAGGGAGTGGAGACCCAGTACTTC. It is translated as CASSGQGVETQYF.

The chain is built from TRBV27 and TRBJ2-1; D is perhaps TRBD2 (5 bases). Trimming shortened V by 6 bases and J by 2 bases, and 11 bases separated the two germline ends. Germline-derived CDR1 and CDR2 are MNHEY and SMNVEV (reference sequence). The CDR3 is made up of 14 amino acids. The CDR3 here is CASRVAGTYNEQFF. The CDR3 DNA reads TGTGCCAGCAGAGTCGCCGGGACCTACAATGAGCAGTTCTTC.

The CDR3 DNA follows: TGTGCCAGCAGTGGGGTTGGGGGGGCCAAAAACATTCAGTACTTC. The encoded protein is CASSGVGGAKNIQYF. This chain links TRBV28 with TRBJ2-4, with a tentative D call TRBD2 (6 bases). The germline V gene encodes CDR1 MDHEN and CDR2 SYDVKM. The CDR3 totals 15 residues. Trimming left V 5 bases short and J 1 base short, with 12 bases between.

In DNA form, the CDR3 reads TGCGCCAGCAGCTCTCAGACAGGGATTTACGAGCAGTACTTC. It yields the protein CASSSQTGIYEQYF. The rearrangement links TRBV5-1 to TRBJ2-7; TRBD1 aligns across 7 bases. The ends lost 3 bases at V and 4 bases at J; junction bases unmatched: 7. There are 14 residues in the CDR3. The V gene's germline CDR1 is SGHRS and CDR2 YFSETQ. Combining the CDR3 with reference TRBV5-1 and TRBJ2-7 gives the whole variable domain KAGVTQTPRYLIKTRGQQVTLSCSPISGHRSVSWYQQTPGQGLQFLFEYFSETQRNKGNFPGRFSGRQFSNSRSEMNVSTLELGDSALYLCASSSQTGIYEQYFGPGTRLTVT.

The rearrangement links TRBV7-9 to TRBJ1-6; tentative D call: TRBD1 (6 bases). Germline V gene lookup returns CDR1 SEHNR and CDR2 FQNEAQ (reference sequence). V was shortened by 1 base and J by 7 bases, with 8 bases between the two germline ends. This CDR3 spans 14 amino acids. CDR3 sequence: CASSLGTVNSPLHF. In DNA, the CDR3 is TGTGCCAGCAGCTTAGGGACAGTCAATTCACCCCTCCACTTT.

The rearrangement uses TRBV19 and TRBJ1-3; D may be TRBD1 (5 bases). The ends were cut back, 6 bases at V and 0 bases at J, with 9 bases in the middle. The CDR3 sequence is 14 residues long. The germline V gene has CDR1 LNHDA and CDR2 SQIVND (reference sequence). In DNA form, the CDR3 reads TGTGCCAGTAGCGCGACAGTCTCTGGAAACACCATATATTTT. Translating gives CASSATVSGNTIYF.

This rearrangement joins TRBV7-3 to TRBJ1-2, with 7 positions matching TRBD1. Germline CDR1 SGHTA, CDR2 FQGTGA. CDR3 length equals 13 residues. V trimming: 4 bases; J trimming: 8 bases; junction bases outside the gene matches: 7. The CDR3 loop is CASSSRGNGGYTF. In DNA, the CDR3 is TGTGCCAGCAGCTCCAGGGGGAACGGCGGCTACACCTTC.

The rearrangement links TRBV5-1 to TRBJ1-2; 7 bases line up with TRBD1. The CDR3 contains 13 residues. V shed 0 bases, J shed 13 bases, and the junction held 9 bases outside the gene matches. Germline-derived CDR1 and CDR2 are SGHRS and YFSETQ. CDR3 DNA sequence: TGCGCCAGCAGCTTGGGACAGGGCCTACCTACCACCTTC. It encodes CASSLGQGLPTTF.

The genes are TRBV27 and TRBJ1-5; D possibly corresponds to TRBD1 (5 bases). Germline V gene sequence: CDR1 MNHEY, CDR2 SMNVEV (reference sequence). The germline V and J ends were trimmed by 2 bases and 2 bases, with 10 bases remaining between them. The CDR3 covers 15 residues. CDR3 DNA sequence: TGTGCCAGCAGTTTAGCGGGGACCGGCAATCAGCCCCAGCATTTT. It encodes CASSLAGTGNQPQHF.

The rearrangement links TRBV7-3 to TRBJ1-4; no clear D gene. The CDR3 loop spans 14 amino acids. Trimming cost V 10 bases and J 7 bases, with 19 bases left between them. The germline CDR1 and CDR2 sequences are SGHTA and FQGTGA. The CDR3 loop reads CATGREIVAEKLFF. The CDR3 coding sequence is TGTGCCACCGGCCGGGAAATAGTAGCTGAAAAACTGTTTTTT.

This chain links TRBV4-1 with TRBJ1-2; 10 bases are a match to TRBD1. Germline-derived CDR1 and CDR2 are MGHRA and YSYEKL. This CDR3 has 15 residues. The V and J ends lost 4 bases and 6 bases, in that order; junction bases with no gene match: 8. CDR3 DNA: TGCGCCAGCAGCCCCGGGACAGGGGTGCGTAATGGCTACACCTTC. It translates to CASSPGTGVRNGYTF.

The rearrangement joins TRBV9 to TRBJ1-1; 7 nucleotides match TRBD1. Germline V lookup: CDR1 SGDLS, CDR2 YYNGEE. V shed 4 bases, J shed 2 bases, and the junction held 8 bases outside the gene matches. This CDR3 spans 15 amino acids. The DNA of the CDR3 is TGTGCCAGCAGCCCCGCCGGGACAGTAAACACTGAAGCTTTCTTT. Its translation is CASSPAGTVNTEAFF. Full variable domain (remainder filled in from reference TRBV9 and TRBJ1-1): DSGVTQTPKHLITATGQRVTLRCSPRSGDLSVYWYQQSLDQGLQFLIQYYNGEERAKGNILERFSAQQFPDLHSELNLSSLELGDSALYFCASSPAGTVNTEAFFGQGTRLTVV.

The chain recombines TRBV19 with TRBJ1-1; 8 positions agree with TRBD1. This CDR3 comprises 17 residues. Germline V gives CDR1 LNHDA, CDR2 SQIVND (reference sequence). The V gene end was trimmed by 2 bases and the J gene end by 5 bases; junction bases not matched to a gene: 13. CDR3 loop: CASSILRTGRGVTEAFF. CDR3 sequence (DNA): TGTGCCAGTAGTATACTTCGGACAGGGAGGGGCGTGACTGAAGCTTTCTTT.

The CDR3 loop is CASSPQGAEETQYF. In DNA form, the CDR3 reads TGCGCCAGCAGTCCCCAGGGGGCTGAGGAGACCCAGTACTTC. The V gene is TRBV5-1, the J gene TRBJ2-5; 8 bases agree with TRBD1. Germline V gene lookup returns CDR1 SGHRS and CDR2 YFSETQ. V trimming: 5 bases; J trimming: 5 bases; junction bases outside the gene matches: 8. There are 14 residues in the CDR3.

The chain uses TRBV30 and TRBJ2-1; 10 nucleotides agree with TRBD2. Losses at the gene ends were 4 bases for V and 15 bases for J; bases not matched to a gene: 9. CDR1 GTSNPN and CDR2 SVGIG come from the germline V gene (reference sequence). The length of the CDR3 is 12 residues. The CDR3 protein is CAWTSGGRVLFF. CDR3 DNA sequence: TGTGCCTGGACTAGCGGGGGCCGGGTCCTGTTCTTC.

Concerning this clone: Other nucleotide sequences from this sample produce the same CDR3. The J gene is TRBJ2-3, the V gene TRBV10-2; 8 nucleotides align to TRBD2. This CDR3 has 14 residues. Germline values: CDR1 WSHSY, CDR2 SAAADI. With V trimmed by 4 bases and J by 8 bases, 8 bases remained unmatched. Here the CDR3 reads CASSGVGGAPTQYF. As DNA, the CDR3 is TGCGCCAGCAGTGGTGTCGGGGGGGCTCCTACGCAGTATTTT.

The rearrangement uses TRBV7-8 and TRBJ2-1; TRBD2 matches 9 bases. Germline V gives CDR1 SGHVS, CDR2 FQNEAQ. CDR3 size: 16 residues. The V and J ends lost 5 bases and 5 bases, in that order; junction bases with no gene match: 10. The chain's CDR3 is CASSELASGKDNEQFF. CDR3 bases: TGTGCCAGCAGCGAGCTGGCTAGCGGGAAAGACAATGAGCAGTTCTTC.

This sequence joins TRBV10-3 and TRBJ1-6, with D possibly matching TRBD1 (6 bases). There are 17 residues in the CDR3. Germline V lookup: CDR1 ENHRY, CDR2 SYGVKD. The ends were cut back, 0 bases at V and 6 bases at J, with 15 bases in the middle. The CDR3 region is CAISESETGASNSPLHF. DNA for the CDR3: TGTGCCATCAGTGAGTCTGAGACAGGCGCCTCTAATTCACCCCTCCACTTT.